This T cell receptor beta chain was sequenced in a study of regulatory T cells in long-lasting Graves disease. Study findings and constraints: New patients shared 950 to 1,000 public clonotypes, fewer than the approximately 2,700 shared by persistent patients.

Germline V gives CDR1 MNHEY, CDR2 SVGAGI. Trimming cost V 2 bases and J 4 bases; bases outside gene matches: 7. The CDR3 extends over 15 amino acids. Arm-PCR of CDR3 regions and iRepertoire HTBI primers were used to build TCR beta libraries. One entry per CDR3 protein, called by TCRdb with MiXCR from the multiplex PCR reads. Of 550,000 or so distinct CDR3 sequences listed, around 13% are singletons. There are a few counts of this clonotype. The antigen remains undetermined. The time point was: newly diagnosed GD, antithyroid drugs for less than 3 months. Researchers made the TCR library from RNA that was extracted from PBMCs. This sample also appeared in a second study, on T cells in Graves' hyperthyroidism and ophthalmopathy. That work adds: Blood held most thyroid clonotypes expanded above 0.001 frequency.

This TCR was recovered from a woman aged 25 to 45 with Graves disease. The starting material was peripheral blood mononuclear cells (PBMCs), obtained at new diagnosis, from a patient treated with antithyroid drugs. V gene TRBV6-5 combines with J gene TRBJ1-1, with 7 bases fitting TRBD1. The CDR3 here is CASSYVMTGSTEAFF. The CDR3 DNA reads TGTGCCAGCAGTTACGTTATGACAGGGAGCACTGAAGCTTTCTTT.